The 18 T cell receptor beta chains in this list originate from one sample, sequenced in a study of tumor-infiltrating lymphocytes in oesophageal squamous cell carcinoma (dated by TCRdb to between 2015 and 2016). Receptors were amplified or captured by PCR. Reads for this sample came from an Illumina HiSeq 2000. TCRdb's own reprocessing of the public reads used fastp at Q25 and MiXCR and kept productive beta chains. Every entry covers one CDR3 protein and lists the most common genes and DNA from its rows. The sample has under 25,000 distinct CDR3 sequences on record, around 38% of them singletons. Together, the top ten hold under 8% of the sample. Material: blood. These receptors originate from a male donor with esophageal squamous cell carcinoma.

As for this clonotype: The DNA is left out, because the CDR3 cannot be placed on it with certainty; the CDR3 is given as TCRdb lists it. V is TRBV27 and J is TRBJ2-6; the tabulated D call, TRBD2, remains unverified against the DNA. 15 amino acids form the CDR3, both terminal residues included. Per the germline V gene, CDR1 is MNHEY and CDR2 is SMNVEV (reference sequence). The CDR3 reads CASSLRRVRRLHLRF.

The chain combines TRBV7-4 with TRBJ2-5; D unresolved. This CDR3 has 16 amino acids. Between the trimmed V and J ends, which lost 1 base and 11 bases, there was a span of 23 bases. Germline assignment: CDR1 SGHVT and CDR2 SQSDAQ. The CDR3 region is CASSLVLTHLDNEQYF. The CDR3 nucleotides read TGTGCCAGCAGCTTAGTCCTTACTCACCTCGACAATGAGCAGTACTTC.

By share of the sample, this clonotype is medium-sized. Its ends do not fully match the called genes, so a read error is possible. The V call is TRBV7-9, the J call TRBJ2-7, with 8 bases lining up with TRBD2. The CDR3 runs 14 residues. Germline values: CDR1 SEHNR, CDR2 FQNEAQ (reference sequence). The CDR3 DNA reads as TGTGCCAGCAGCAGGGGGACTAGTCCCTATGAGCAGTACTTC. Translation: CASSRGTSPYEQYF.

This rearrangement joins TRBV9 to TRBJ2-1; D possibly corresponds to TRBD1 (6 bases). Matching the DNA end better, TRBJ2-5 makes the J call doubtful. The CDR3 covers 15 residues. Germline values: CDR1 SGDLS, CDR2 YYNGEE. CDR3 region: CASSSRGHPSETQYF. The CDR3 nucleotides are TGTGCCAGCAGCTCCAGGGGTCACCCAAGTGAGACCCAGTACTTC.

The chain uses TRBV7-8 and TRBJ2-1; D remains ambiguous. The J call may be wrong; the DNA end is better matched by TRBJ2-7. This CDR3 spans 14 amino acids. CDR1 and CDR2 from the germline V gene are SGHVS and FQNEAQ. The CDR3 protein is CASSPGLDGYEQYF. CDR3 bases: TGTGCCAGCAGCCCCGGGCTGGATGGCTACGAGCAGTACTTC.

The V gene is TRBV7-2, the J gene TRBJ2-5; TRBD1 might be the D (5 bases). The CDR3 has 15 amino acids. CDR1 is SGHTA and CDR2 is FQGNSA in the germline V gene. V lost 1 base, J lost 7 bases, and 16 bases lay in between. The CDR3 DNA sequence: TGTGCCAGCAGCTTAGGGTCAGGGCGACGAGCGACCCAGTACTTC. Its translation is CASSLGSGRRATQYF.

This chain uses TRBV30 with TRBJ2-1, with D possibly TRBD2 on 5 matching bases. Trimming took 4 bases from V and 3 from J, leaving 10 bases between them. Germline CDR1 and CDR2: GTSNPN and SVGIG (reference sequence). The CDR3 has 13 residues. The CDR3 protein is CAWNLLVYNEQFF. DNA for the CDR3: TGTGCCTGGAACCTACTAGTCTACAATGAGCAGTTCTTC.

This clonotype qualifies as medium-sized (0.01 to 0.1%). The chain combines TRBV25-1 with TRBJ1-2; D possibly corresponds to TRBD1 (6 bases). This CDR3 is 14 amino acids long. CDR1 and CDR2 (germline): MGHDK, SYGVNS. V lost 2 bases and J 0 bases, leaving 7 bases between the germline ends. Here the CDR3 DNA reads TGTGCCAGCAGTGAAACAGGGCCTAACTATGGCTACACCTTC. It codes for CASSETGPNYGYTF.

By share, this clonotype counts as medium-sized. The chain carries TRBV12-3 or TRBV12-4 and TRBJ2-5, with 12 nucleotides matching TRBD2. V dropped 6 bases and J dropped 2; count of bases not matched to a gene: 7. This CDR3 comprises 16 residues. The CDR3 is CASSLRLAGGQETQYF. The CDR3 DNA reads TGTGCCAGCAGCTTAAGGCTAGCGGGGGGGCAAGAGACCCAGTACTTC.

The CDR3 sequence: CASSSGTGRSQETQYF. CDR3 sequence (DNA): TGTGCCAGCAGCTCAGGTACAGGGCGATCCCAAGAGACCCAGTACTTC. The rearrangement uses TRBV11-3 and TRBJ2-5, with D maybe TRBD1 (6 bases). The CDR3 covers 16 residues. Germline CDR1 SGHNT, CDR2 YENEEA. Trimming removed 4 bases from V and 1 base from J, with 16 bases in between.

At least ten counts were recorded for this clonotype. The chain joins TRBV5-1 to TRBJ1-1; D call uncertain. The CDR3 sequence is 13 residues long. From germline, CDR1 is SGHRS and CDR2 YFSETQ. V gave up 4 bases and J gave up 6 bases, with 13 bases separating them. The CDR3, as DNA: TGCGCCAGCAGCCCAAGGGAGAGTGCTGAAGCTTTCTTT. Translated, it gives CASSPRESAEAFF.

This clonotype came up many times. This chain links TRBV5-5 with TRBJ2-5, with TRBD2 identical over 10 bases. Unmatched junction bases numbered 10, after V lost 4 bases and J lost 4 bases. Germline V gene data show CDR1 as SGHKS and CDR2 as YYEKEE (reference sequence). The CDR3 totals 16 residues. Written as DNA, the CDR3 is TGTGCCAGCAGCCCAGGACTAGCGGACGAAGGAGAGACCCAGTACTTC. This sequence encodes CASSPGLADEGETQYF.

The V and J genes are TRBV7-6 and TRBJ2-1; perhaps TRBD1 as D (5 bases). The J call is in doubt because the DNA end fits TRBJ2-5 better. The CDR3 has 15 residues. CDR1 and CDR2 from the germline V gene are SGHVS and FNYEAQ. The DNA of the CDR3 is TGTGCCAGCAGCGAAAAGGGGCGGACGGGAGAGACCCAGTACTTC. It encodes CASSEKGRTGETQYF.

This chain uses TRBV7-8 with TRBJ1-2; D not resolved. The CDR3 covers 15 residues. Germline CDR1 and CDR2: SGHVS and FQNEAQ. V lost 0 bases, J lost 8 bases, and 16 bases lay in between. The CDR3 nucleotides are TGTGCCAGCAGCTTAGCGAAGGGCGAAAACACGGGCTACACCTTC. Its translation: CASSLAKGENTGYTF.

This clonotype was seen repeatedly, ten times or more. In nucleotides, the CDR3 is TGTGCCAGCAGTTACGAGGGCTTTAGCAATCAGCCCCAGCATTTT. Translation: CASSYEGFSNQPQHF. The rearrangement joins TRBV6-2 or TRBV6-3 to TRBJ1-5; the D is unclear. Germline CDR1 and CDR2: MNHEY and SVGEGT. Trimming cost V 2 bases and J 0 bases, with 8 bases left between them. CDR3 length: 15 residues.

The chain recombines TRBV7-3 with TRBJ2-2, with TRBD2 matching over 14 bases. This CDR3 has 16 residues. Germline V gives CDR1 SGHTA, CDR2 FQGTGA. The V and J ends lost 5 bases and 1 base, in that order; junction bases with no gene match: 0. CDR3 sequence (DNA): TGTGCCAGCAGCGGACTAGCGGGAGGGAACACCGGGGAGCTGTTTTTT. This gives the protein CASSGLAGGNTGELFF.

This clonotype appeared many times. The chain recombines TRBV5-4 with TRBJ1-2, with 8 bases fitting TRBD1. The J segment lost 6 bases and the V segment lost 0 bases, leaving 1 base of the junction unmatched. The CDR3 runs to 13 residues. From germline, CDR1 is SGHNT and CDR2 YYREEE (reference sequence). The chain's CDR3 is CASSLARGHGYTF. The CDR3 region has the DNA TGTGCCAGCAGCTTGGCCAGGGGGCATGGCTACACCTTC.

There are a few counts of this clonotype. The V call is TRBV4-1, the J call TRBJ2-5; D may be TRBD2 (6 bases). V lost 1 base and J lost 2, with 14 bases in between. Germline V gene lookup returns CDR1 MGHRA and CDR2 YSYEKL. The CDR3 runs to 16 residues. The CDR3 DNA reads TGCGCCAGCAGCCAAGGCCCAGGGAGGCCGCAAGAGACCCAGTACTTC. Translated: CASSQGPGRPQETQYF.